This T cell receptor (beta chain) derives from a study of tumor-infiltrating lymphocytes in primary liver carcinoma. Study findings and constraints: Tumors had a top-250-clone fraction that was significantly higher than blood (p = 0.039).

The CDR3 covers 12 residues. Germline values: CDR1 SQVTM, CDR2 ANQGSEA. Reverse transcription of approximately 0.55 ug total RNA with a constant-region primer produced TCR beta cDNA. Three nested multiplex PCR rounds, a slightly modified ARM-PCR method, built the TCR beta libraries. The two initial PCR rounds, roughly 9 cycles each, used TRBV1-TRBV30 forward and C-beta reverse primers. TCRdb redid the calling of the multiplex PCR reads with MiXCR, one entry per CDR3 protein. The sample shows 100,000 to 150,000 distinct CDR3 sequences, 64% of them seen only once. Comment on this clonotype: Its antigen remains unidentified. One end of the junction varies from germline; a read error may be responsible.

The tissue used was unsorted bulk material of about 19-33 mg. RNA and DNA were co-extracted from it with the AllPrep DNA/RNA mini kit. Sequencing input: liver tumor tissue from sampling region 3. Subset: tumor region T3, left-lateral pole. This receptor was taken from a woman between 55 and 75 years old with primary liver carcinoma and hepatitis B virus infection. The J gene is TRBJ1-5, the V gene TRBV29-1, with a weak D call TRBD1 (6 bases). CDR3 in DNA: TGCAGCGTTCGGGCAGGGGATCAGCCTCAGCATTTT. Translated: CSVRAGDQPQHF. The variable domain in full, completed from reference TRBV29-1 and TRBJ1-5, reads SAVISQKPSRDICQRGTSLTIQCQVDSQVTMMFWYRQQPGQSLTLIATANQGSEATYESGFVIDKFPISRPNLTFSTLTVSNMSPEDSSIYLCSVRAGDQPQHFGDGTRLSIL.